The sample holds many counts of the clone carrying this T cell receptor beta chain. Its target is not known. This sample stems from a study of T cells in Graves' hyperthyroidism and ophthalmopathy. The CDR3 regions of TCR beta were amplified from RNA transcripts. An initial round of RT-PCR targeting the TCR CDR3 relied on the HTBI primer set. TCRdb passed the multiplex PCR reads through MiXCR, listing each CDR3 protein once. The sample includes about 380,000 distinct CDR3 sequences, under 20% seen only once; the top ten take around 40%. Subjects with ophthalmopathy showed a Clinical Activity Score no lower than 3, a NOSPECS grade no lower than 4, and a duration shorter than 3 months. Study-wide findings and caveats: Model output signaled ophthalmopathy a median approximately 6 months ahead of onset. Among clonotypes expanded in thyroid above 0.001, most were also found in blood. Stable hyperthyroidism and ophthalmopathy were separated using 13 V-J signatures.

Source material: blood. This clonotype was sampled from a man younger than 35 with Graves' ophthalmopathy.

CDR3 DNA sequence: TGTGCCAGCAGCGCACCGGGACAGTCTAATTCACCCCTCCACTTT. The encoded protein is CASSAPGQSNSPLHF. The V call is TRBV9, the J call TRBJ1-6; TRBD1 agrees at 7 bases. Per the germline V gene, CDR1 is SGDLS and CDR2 is YYNGEE. The CDR3 runs to 15 residues. The V and J ends lost 3 bases and 6 bases, in that order; junction bases with no gene match: 6.